This T cell receptor (beta chain) was recovered during a study of blood T cell repertoires in COVID-19. Study summary: Material from acute and convalescent COVID-19 was sourced from the United States, Italy and Spain.

This clone is deemed medium-sized (0.01 to 0.1%). The protocol was immunoSEQ multiplex PCR, while the TCRdb copy is restricted to in-frame clones and leaves out a portion. The table has 65,000 to 70,000 clones, 87% seen once. The CDR3 consists of 14 residues. Germline loops: CDR1 SGHAT, CDR2 FQNNGV. The ends were cut back, 2 bases at V and 4 bases at J, with 12 bases in the middle. The specimen sequenced was peripheral blood. The J gene is TRBJ2-7, the V gene TRBV11-2; D unclear. The TCR sequence derives from a man aged 45 to 65 with active COVID-19. CDR3 residues: CASSLLARKYEQYF. The CDR3 coding sequence is TGTGCCAGCAGCTTACTGGCGCGGAAGTACGAGCAGTACTTC.